This TCR beta chain comes out of a study of T-cell memory formation after mild COVID-19. General study results and limits: For contracting clones, CD4+ ones sat mainly in CM and EM, CD8+ in EMRA.

The CDR3 totals 14 residues. Germline V CDR1 and CDR2: MGHDK, SYGVNS. The V and J ends lost 5 bases and 4 bases respectively, with 13 bases between them. This clonotype came up a few times. Its antigen is currently unknown. MiXCR was run by TCRdb on the 5' RACE reads, yielding one entry per CDR3 protein. The table has some 150,000 distinct CDR3 sequences, less than 20% seen once. This receptor was identified in an adult woman who had mild COVID-19 (a few samples of this study predate the infection). Cell type and time point are not known. The sequencing input was PBMCs or a T cell subset sorted from them (not recorded which). This rearrangement joins TRBV25-1 to TRBJ2-3, with D perhaps matching TRBD2 (5 bases). The DNA for the CDR3 is TGTGCCAGCAGTTTCCGCGGACTGTCAGATACGCAGTATTTT. Residues: CASSFRGLSDTQYF.